This TCR beta chain was documented in a study of blood T cell repertoires in COVID-19. Germline loops: CDR1 SGHNT, CDR2 YENEEA. The CDR3 runs to 15 residues. Trimming at V came to 5 bases and at J to 2 bases, leaving 9 bases not matched to a gene. Using immunoSEQ multiplex PCR, the repertoire was profiled, and TCRdb retains in-frame clones only, with some absent. The sample contains around 84,000 clones, roughly 80% of which appear only once. The sample taken for sequencing was peripheral blood. The TCR was taken from a woman in her thirties or forties with active or convalescent COVID-19. The chain links TRBV11-3 to TRBJ2-7; 7 bases line up with TRBD1. The DNA for the CDR3 is TGTGCCAGCAGCCTCGGGGCAGGGGGTGCCTACGAGCAGTACTTC. Translating it yields CASSLGAGGAYEQYF.